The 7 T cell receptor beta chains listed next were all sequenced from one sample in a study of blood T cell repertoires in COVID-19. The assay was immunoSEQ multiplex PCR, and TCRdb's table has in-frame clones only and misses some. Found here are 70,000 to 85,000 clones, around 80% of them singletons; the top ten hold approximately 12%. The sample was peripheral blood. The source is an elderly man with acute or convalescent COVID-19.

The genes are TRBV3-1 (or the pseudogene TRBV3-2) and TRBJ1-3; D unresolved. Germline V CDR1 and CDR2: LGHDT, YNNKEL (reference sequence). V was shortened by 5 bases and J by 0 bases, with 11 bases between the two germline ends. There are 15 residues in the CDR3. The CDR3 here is CASSSRRSSGNTIYF. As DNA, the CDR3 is TGTGCCAGCAGCTCCCGACGGAGCTCTGGAAACACCATATATTTT.

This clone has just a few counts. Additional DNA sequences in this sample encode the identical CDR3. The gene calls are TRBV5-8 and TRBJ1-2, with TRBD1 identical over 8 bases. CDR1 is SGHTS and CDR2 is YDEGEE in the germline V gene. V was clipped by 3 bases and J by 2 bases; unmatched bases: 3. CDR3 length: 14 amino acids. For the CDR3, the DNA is TGTGCCAGCAGCTCCGGACAGGGCAACTATGGCTACACCTTC. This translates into CASSSGQGNYGYTF. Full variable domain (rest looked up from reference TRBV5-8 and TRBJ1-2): EAGVTQSPTHLIKTRGQQATLRCSPISGHTSVYWYQQALGLGLQFLLWYDEGEERNRGNFPPRFSGRQFPNYSSELNVNALELEDSALYLCASSSGQGNYGYTFGSGTRLTVV.

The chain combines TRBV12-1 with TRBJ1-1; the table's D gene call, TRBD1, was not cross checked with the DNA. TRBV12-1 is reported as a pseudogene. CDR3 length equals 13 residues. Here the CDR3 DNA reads TGTGCCAGCAGGACTGGACACGGCACTGAAGCTTTCTTT. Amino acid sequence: CASRTGHGTEAFF.

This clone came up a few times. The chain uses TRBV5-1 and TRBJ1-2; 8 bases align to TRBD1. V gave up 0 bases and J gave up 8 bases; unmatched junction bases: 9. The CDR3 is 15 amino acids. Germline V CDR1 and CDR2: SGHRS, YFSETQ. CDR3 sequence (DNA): TGCGCCAGCAGCTTGGCTGGACAGGGATATAGGGGCTACACCTTC. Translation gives CASSLAGQGYRGYTF.

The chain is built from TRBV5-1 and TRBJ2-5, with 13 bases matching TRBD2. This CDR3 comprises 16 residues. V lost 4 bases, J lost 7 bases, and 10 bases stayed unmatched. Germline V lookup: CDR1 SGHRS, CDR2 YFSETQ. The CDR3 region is CASSAGTSGAKGTQYF. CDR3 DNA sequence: TGCGCCAGCAGCGCCGGGACTAGCGGGGCCAAAGGGACCCAGTACTTC.

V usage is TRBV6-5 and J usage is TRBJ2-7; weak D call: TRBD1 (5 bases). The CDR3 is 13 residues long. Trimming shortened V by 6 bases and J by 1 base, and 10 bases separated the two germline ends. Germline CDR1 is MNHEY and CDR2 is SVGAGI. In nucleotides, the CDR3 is TGTGCCAGCAGGTTGACAGCTTCCTACGAGCAGTACTTC. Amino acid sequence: CASRLTASYEQYF.

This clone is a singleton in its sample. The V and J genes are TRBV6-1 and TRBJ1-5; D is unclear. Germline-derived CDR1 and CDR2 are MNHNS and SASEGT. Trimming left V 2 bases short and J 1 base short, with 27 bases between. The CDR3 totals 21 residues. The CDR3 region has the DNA TGTGCCAGCAGTGAAACATACAAGGTAGTATGGAAGGTAGCGAGCAATCAGCCCCAGCATTTT. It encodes CASSETYKVVWKVASNQPQHF.